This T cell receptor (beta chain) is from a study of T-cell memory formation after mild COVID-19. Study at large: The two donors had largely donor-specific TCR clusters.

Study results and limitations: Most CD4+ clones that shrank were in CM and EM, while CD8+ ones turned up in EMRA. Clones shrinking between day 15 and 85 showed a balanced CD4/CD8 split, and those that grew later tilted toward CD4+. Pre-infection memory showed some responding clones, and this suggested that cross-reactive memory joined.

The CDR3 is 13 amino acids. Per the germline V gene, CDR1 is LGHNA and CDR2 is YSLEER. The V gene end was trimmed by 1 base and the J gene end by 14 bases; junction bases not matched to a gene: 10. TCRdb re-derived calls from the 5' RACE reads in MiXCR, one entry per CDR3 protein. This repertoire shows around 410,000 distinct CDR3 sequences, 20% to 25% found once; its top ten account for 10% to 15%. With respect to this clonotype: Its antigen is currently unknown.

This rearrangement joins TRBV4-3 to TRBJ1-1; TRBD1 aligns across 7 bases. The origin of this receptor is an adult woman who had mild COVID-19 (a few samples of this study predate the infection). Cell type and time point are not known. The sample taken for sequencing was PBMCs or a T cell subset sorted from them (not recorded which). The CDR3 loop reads CASSQGRGTVFFF. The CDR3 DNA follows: TGCGCCAGCAGCCAAGGCCGTGGGACAGTCTTCTTCTTT.